The text below deals with one TCR beta chain. Assay used: immunoSEQ multiplex PCR; TCRdb lists only in-frame clones, some missing. This sample has around 60,000 clones, with roughly 93% found just once. These data come from a study of T cell changes during pregnancy in multiple sclerosis. The germline V and J ends were trimmed by 0 bases and 0 bases, with 18 bases remaining between them. The CDR3 is 18 amino acids. In germline, CDR1 is LGHNA, CDR2 YSLEER. The chain uses TRBV4-3 and TRBJ2-7, with a weak D call TRBD2 (5 bases). Here the sequenced sample was peripheral blood, taken after pregnancy. This TCR came from a female donor with multiple sclerosis, enrolled in a pregnancy study. The CDR3 DNA is TGCGCCAGCAGCCAAGATCTTTATTCGACGGGAACCTCCTACGAGCAGTACTTC. It codes for CASSQDLYSTGTSYEQYF.